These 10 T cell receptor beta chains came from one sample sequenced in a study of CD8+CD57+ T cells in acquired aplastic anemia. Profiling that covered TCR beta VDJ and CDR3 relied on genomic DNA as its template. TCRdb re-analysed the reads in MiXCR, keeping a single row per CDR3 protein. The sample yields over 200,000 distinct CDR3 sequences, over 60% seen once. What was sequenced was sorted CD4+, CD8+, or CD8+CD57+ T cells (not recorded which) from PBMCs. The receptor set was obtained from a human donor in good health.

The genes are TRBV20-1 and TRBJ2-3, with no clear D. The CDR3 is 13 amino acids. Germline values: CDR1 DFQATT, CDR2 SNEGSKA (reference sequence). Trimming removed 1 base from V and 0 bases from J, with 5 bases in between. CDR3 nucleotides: TGCAGTGCTAGAGCCCCTAGCACAGATACGCAGTATTTT. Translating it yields CSARAPSTDTQYF.

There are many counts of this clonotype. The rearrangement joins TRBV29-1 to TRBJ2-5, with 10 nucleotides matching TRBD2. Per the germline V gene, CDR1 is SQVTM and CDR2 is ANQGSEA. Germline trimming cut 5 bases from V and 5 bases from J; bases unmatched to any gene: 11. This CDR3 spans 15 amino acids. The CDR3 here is CSVNTLAGVTETQYF. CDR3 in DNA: TGCAGCGTTAACACTCTAGCGGGGGTAACGGAGACCCAGTACTTC.

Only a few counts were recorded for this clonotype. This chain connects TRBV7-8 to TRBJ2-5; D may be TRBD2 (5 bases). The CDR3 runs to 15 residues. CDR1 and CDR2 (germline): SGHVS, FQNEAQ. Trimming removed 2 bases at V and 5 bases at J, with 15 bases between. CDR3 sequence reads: CASSLLGGLGETQYF. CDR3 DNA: TGTGCCAGCAGCTTATTGGGCGGGTTGGGGGAGACCCAGTACTTC.

The CDR3 sequence: CASSSRVTGNTF. DNA for the CDR3: TGTGCCAGCAGCTCCAGGGTGACTGGAAACACCTTC. The chain has TRBV7-6 and TRBJ1-2, with D tentatively TRBD1 (5 bases). Trimming stripped 4 bases from V and 12 bases from J, with 15 bases between. The germline V gene encodes CDR1 SGHVS and CDR2 FNYEAQ. The CDR3 runs 12 residues.

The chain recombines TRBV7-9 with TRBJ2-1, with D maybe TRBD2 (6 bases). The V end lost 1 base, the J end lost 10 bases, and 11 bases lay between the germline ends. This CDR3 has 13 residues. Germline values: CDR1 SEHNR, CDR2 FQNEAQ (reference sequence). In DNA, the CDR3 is TGTGCCAGCAGCTTAGTCGGGGGTTACGAGCAGTTCTTC. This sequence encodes CASSLVGGYEQFF.

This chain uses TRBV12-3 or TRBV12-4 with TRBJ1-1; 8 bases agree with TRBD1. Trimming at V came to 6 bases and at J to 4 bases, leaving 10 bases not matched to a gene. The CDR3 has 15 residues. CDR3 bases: TGTGCCAGCAGCCCTGACAGGGGCGTGGGCACTGAAGCTTTCTTT. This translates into CASSPDRGVGTEAFF.

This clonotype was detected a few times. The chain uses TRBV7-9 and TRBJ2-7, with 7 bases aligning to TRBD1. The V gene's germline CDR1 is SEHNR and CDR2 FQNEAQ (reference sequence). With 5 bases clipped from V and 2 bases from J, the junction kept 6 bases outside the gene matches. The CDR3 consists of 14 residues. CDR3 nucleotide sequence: TGTGCCAGCAGCGTCCCGACAGGGCCCTACGAGCAGTACTTC. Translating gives CASSVPTGPYEQYF.

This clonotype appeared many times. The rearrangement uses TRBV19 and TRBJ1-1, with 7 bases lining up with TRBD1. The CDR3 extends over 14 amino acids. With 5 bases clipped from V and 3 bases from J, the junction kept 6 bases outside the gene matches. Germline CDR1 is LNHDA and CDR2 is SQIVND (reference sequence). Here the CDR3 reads CASSATGPYTEAFF. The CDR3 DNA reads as TGTGCCAGTAGTGCGACAGGGCCCTACACTGAAGCTTTCTTT.

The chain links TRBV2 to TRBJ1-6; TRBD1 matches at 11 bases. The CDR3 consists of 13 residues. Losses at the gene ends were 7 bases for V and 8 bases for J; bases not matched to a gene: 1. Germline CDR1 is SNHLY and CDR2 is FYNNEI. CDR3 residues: CASMGQGDSPLHF. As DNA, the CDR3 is TGTGCCAGCATGGGACAGGGGGATTCACCCCTCCACTTT.

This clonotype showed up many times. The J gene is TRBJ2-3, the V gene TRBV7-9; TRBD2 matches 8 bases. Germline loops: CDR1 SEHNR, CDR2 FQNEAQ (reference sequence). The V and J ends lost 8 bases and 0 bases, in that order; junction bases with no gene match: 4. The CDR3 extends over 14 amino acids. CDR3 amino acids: CASVRGGSTDTQYF. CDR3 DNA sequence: TGTGCCAGCGTACGGGGGGGGAGCACAGATACGCAGTATTTT.